This entry lists 9 T cell receptor beta chains sequenced from one sample in a study of T-cell reconstitution after alpha-beta-depleted transplantation in children. Preparing the TCRbeta library involved the use of unique molecular identifiers. From the PCR reads, TCRdb called clonotypes with MiXCR, one entry per CDR3 protein. This sample has about 78,000 distinct CDR3 sequences, with 14% found just once. Specimen: PBMCs, mostly from graft donor cells, collected 180 days after TCRalphabeta/CD19-depleted stem cell transplant. The receptors shown here come from a male patient aged 2-9 years who had a stem cell transplant for acute lymphoblastic leukemia, so the T cells may come from the graft donor.

This clonotype was picked up a small number of times. The genes are TRBV5-1 and TRBJ1-2, with D hard to call. Trimming left V 4 bases short and J 3 bases short, with 13 bases between. Germline-derived CDR1 and CDR2 are SGHRS and YFSETQ. The CDR3 is 14 residues long. CDR3 DNA sequence: TGCGCCAGCAGCCCCTCGAGGGCCTACTATGGCTACACCTTC. It yields the protein CASSPSRAYYGYTF.

This clonotype has a handful of counts. The V call is TRBV5-5, the J call TRBJ1-1, with a tentative D call TRBD1 (5 bases). CDR3 length: 16 residues. Trimming pared 2 bases from V and 3 bases from J, leaving 17 bases between. CDR1 and CDR2 (germline): SGHKS, YYEKEE (reference sequence). For the CDR3, the DNA is TGTGCCAGCAGCTTAATCGGGTTCAGGGTTCACACTGAAGCTTTCTTT. Translated, it gives CASSLIGFRVHTEAFF.

The J gene is TRBJ1-2, the V gene TRBV20-1; D is undetermined. V lost 8 bases and J 0 bases, leaving 7 bases between the germline ends. The CDR3 has 11 amino acids. CDR1 DFQATT and CDR2 SNEGSKA come from the germline V gene (reference sequence). CDR3 protein: CSSRSNYGYTF. The CDR3 nucleotides read TGCAGTTCCCGATCTAACTATGGCTACACCTTC.

Concerning this clonotype itself: The junction shows a germline mismatch at one end, possibly a read error. The chain links TRBV12-3 or TRBV12-4 to TRBJ2-7; 7 bases map to TRBD1. The CDR3 has 13 amino acids. The CDR3 nucleotides read TGTGCCAGCAGGTCCCCAGACAGGGATCGGAGGCACTTC. Translating gives CASRSPDRDRRHF.

The genes are TRBV10-3 and TRBJ1-2, with D possibly being TRBD1 (6 bases). Germline lookup yields CDR1 ENHRY and CDR2 SYGVKD. The CDR3 runs 16 residues. V lost 6 bases, J lost 2 bases, and 19 bases lay in between. The CDR3 coding sequence is TGTGCCATCAGCTTCTCCGGGGGCAAGTCGAACTATGGCTACACCTTC. Its translation is CAISFSGGKSNYGYTF.

This clonotype was detected only a few times. The CDR3 DNA reads as TGTGCCATCAGTCCCGGACAGAGCTCTGGAAACACCATATATTTT. Translated, it gives CAISPGQSSGNTIYF. The V gene is TRBV10-3, the J gene TRBJ1-3, with TRBD1 as a possible D gene (6 bases). The CDR3 contains 15 residues. Germline V lookup: CDR1 ENHRY, CDR2 SYGVKD. V lost 5 bases and J 0 bases, leaving 11 bases between the germline ends.

This clonotype has only a few counts. CDR3 sequence: CATPYGSNTEAFF. CDR3 in DNA: TGTGCCACGCCTTATGGGTCGAACACTGAAGCTTTCTTT. The chain has TRBV6-5 and TRBJ1-1; D gene uncertain. The V gene's germline CDR1 is MNHEY and CDR2 SVGAGI. V was clipped by 10 bases and J by 1 base, with 13 bases between them. This CDR3 spans 13 amino acids.

This clonotype was picked up a small number of times. The chain employs TRBV5-1 and TRBJ2-1; D unclear. Germline V gene sequence: CDR1 SGHRS, CDR2 YFSETQ. The CDR3 consists of 15 residues. Trimming removed 0 bases from V and 2 bases from J, with 9 bases in between. In DNA, the CDR3 is TGCGCCAGCAGCTTGGCCTTGTTAACCTACAATGAGCAGTTCTTC. Amino acid sequence: CASSLALLTYNEQFF.

In this sample, this clonotype is large. The V and J genes are TRBV20-1 and TRBJ1-1; D is ambiguous. This CDR3 region has 14 residues. CDR1 and CDR2 from the germline V gene are DFQATT and SNEGSKA (reference sequence). Trimming took off 6 bases at V and 3 bases at J, with 17 bases between the two ends. CDR3 residues: CSAPSNGWHTEAFF. The CDR3 DNA reads TGCAGTGCGCCGAGCAACGGGTGGCACACTGAAGCTTTCTTT.